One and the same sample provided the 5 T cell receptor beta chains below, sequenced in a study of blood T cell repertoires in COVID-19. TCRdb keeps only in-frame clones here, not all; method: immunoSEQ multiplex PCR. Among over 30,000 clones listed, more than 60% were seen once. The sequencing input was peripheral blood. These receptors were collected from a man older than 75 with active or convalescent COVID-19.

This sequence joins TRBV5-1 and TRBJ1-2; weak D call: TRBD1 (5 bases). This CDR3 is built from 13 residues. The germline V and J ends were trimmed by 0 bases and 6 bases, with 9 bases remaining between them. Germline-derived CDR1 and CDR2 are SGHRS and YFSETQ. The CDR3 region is CASSLGRVDGYTF. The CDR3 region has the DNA TGCGCCAGCAGCTTGGGCAGGGTGGATGGCTACACCTTC.

CDR3 sequence: CASSSASTGGFSYNEQFF. The CDR3 DNA follows: TGTGCCAGCAGCTCCGCATCAACAGGGGGCTTCTCCTACAATGAGCAGTTCTTC. The rearrangement joins TRBV11-2 to TRBJ2-1, with 9 bases aligning to TRBD1. With 4 bases clipped from V and 0 bases from J, the junction kept 10 bases outside the gene matches. The CDR3 is made up of 18 amino acids. Germline CDR1 SGHAT, CDR2 FQNNGV.

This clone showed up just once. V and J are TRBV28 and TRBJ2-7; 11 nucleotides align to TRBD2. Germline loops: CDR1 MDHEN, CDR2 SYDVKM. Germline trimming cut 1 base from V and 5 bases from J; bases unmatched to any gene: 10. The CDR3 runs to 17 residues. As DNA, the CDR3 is TGTGCCAGCAGTTTATATGCGGAGGGACTAGCGGATAACGAGCAGTACTTC. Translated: CASSLYAEGLADNEQYF.

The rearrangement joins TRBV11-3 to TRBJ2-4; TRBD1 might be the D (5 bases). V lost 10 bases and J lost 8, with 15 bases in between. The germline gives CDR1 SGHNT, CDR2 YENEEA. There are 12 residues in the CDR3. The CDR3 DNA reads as TGTGCCACTCAGGGCTCGTCGGACATTCAGTACTTC. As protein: CATQGSSDIQYF.

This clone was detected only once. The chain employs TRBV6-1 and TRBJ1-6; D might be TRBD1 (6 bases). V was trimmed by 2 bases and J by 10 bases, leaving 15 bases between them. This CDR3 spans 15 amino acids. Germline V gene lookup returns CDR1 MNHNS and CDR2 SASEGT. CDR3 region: CASSEWAGANSPLHF. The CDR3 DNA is TGTGCCAGCAGTGAATGGGCAGGGGCAAACTCACCCCTCCACTTT.